One and the same sample provided the 26 T cell receptor beta chains below, sequenced in a study of circulating CD8 cells and anti-PD-1 response in melanoma. Sorting of live CD3+CD8+TCRalphabeta+ cells by PD-1 and/or TIGIT gave four subsets. Using about 15 ng of total RNA, TCR libraries were made with the QIAseq Immune Repertoire TCR panel. In TCRdb, the reads were re-called with MiXCR into one record per CDR3 protein. The sample contains roughly 200 distinct CDR3 sequences, approximately 13% of which appear only once. The sample was CD8+ T cells from PBMCs, taken at baseline or after one month of anti-PD-1 therapy (not recorded which). The receptor set was obtained from a human donor with melanoma.

Judged by abundance, this clonotype is large. The rearrangement joins TRBV19 to TRBJ2-7; D call uncertain. This CDR3 spans 12 amino acids. Germline CDR1 and CDR2: LNHDA and SQIVND (reference sequence). Between the trimmed V and J ends, which lost 1 base and 5 bases, there was a span of 6 bases. CDR3 in DNA: TGTGCCAGTAGTATAGGGTGGAACGAGCAGTACTTC. Translation: CASSIGWNEQYF.

By sample share, this clonotype is large. The chain joins TRBV30 to TRBJ1-1; tentative D call: TRBD1 (5 bases). CDR1 is GTSNPN and CDR2 is SVGIG in the germline V gene (reference sequence). The CDR3 runs to 11 residues. The V end was cut by 0 bases, the J end by 8 bases, with 7 bases between. This chain's CDR3 is CAWSVGVEAFF. The CDR3 nucleotides are TGTGCCTGGAGTGTAGGGGTCGAAGCTTTCTTT. Full variable domain (outside the CDR3, taken from reference TRBV30 and TRBJ1-1): SQTIHQWPATLVQPVGSPLSLECTVEGTSNPNLYWYRQAAGRGLQLLFYSVGIGQISSEVPQNLSASRPQDRQFILSSKKLLLSDSGFYLCAWSVGVEAFFGQGTRLTVV.

This clonotype is large within its sample. The chain employs TRBV25-1 and TRBJ1-4, with D possibly TRBD1 on 5 matching bases. This CDR3 comprises 15 residues. Germline assignment: CDR1 MGHDK and CDR2 SYGVNS. V gave up 6 bases and J gave up 4 bases, with 15 bases separating them. CDR3 region: CASRGDGGGNEKLFF. For the CDR3, the DNA is TGTGCCAGCAGGGGGGACGGCGGAGGTAATGAAAAACTGTTTTTT.

This clonotype is categorized as large. The V gene is TRBV28, the J gene TRBJ2-3, with D possibly being TRBD1 (6 bases). CDR1 is MDHEN, CDR2 SYDVKM, per germline. The CDR3 has 17 residues. Between the trimmed V and J ends, which lost 5 bases and 0 bases, there was a span of 18 bases. The CDR3 bases are TGTGCCAGCAGTCAACATTTACAGGGTATAAGCACAGATACGCAGTATTTT. Protein: CASSQHLQGISTDTQYF. The full variable domain, in which reference TRBV28 and TRBJ2-3 provide the parts outside the CDR3, is DVKVTQSSRYLVKRTGEKVFLECVQDMDHENMFWYRQDPGLGLRLIYFSYDVKMKEKGDIPEGYSVSREKKERFSLILESASTNQTSMYLCASSQHLQGISTDTQYFGPGTRLTVL.

This clonotype is classed as medium-sized. The chain joins TRBV12-5 to TRBJ1-5; TRBD1 matches at 7 bases. The CDR3 is made up of 15 amino acids. V shed 6 bases, J shed 5 bases, and the junction held 10 bases outside the gene matches. Germline CDR1 reads LGHNT; CDR2 reads FRNRAP. As DNA, the CDR3 is TGTGCTAGTGGCTCGACCCAGGGGGGATATCAGCCCCAGCATTTT. Translating it yields CASGSTQGGYQPQHF.

Details on this clonotype: The junction departs from germline at one end; a sequencing error may be responsible. The J gene is TRBJ1-1, the V gene TRBV13; D may be TRBD1 (6 bases). CDR3 size: 16 residues. Germline CDR1 PRHDT, CDR2 FYEKMQ (reference sequence). CDR3 loop: CASSLGQGRLNIEAFF. The CDR3 DNA reads as TGTGCCAGCAGCTTAGGGCAGGGGCGTTTGAACATTGAAGCTTTCTTT.

In its sample, this clonotype is large. The V and J genes are TRBV24-1 and TRBJ2-1; a possible D gene is TRBD2 (7 bases). Germline values: CDR1 KGHDR, CDR2 SFDVKD. Deletions cut 0 bases from V and 8 bases from J, with 13 bases between. The CDR3 totals 15 residues. The CDR3 DNA sequence: TGTGCCACCAGTGATTTGGCGGGGGCGCCGTATGAGCAGTTCTTC. Its protein is CATSDLAGAPYEQFF.

This clonotype rates as large (0.1 to 1%). This chain joins TRBV20-1 and TRBJ2-7, with 9 bases identical to TRBD2. Germline CDR1 reads DFQATT; CDR2 reads SNEGSKA (reference sequence). V trimming: 5 bases; J trimming: 4 bases; junction bases outside the gene matches: 6. The CDR3 runs 13 residues. CDR3 coding DNA: TGCAGTGCTGACGGGACTAGCAGTTACGAGCAGTACTTC. It codes for CSADGTSSYEQYF.

By share, this clonotype ranks as large. V and J are TRBV27 and TRBJ1-6, with 7 positions matching TRBD1. V gave up 2 bases and J gave up 9 bases; unmatched junction bases: 10. Germline-derived CDR1 and CDR2 are MNHEY and SMNVEV (reference sequence). The CDR3 extends over 16 amino acids. CDR3 amino acids: CASSLASGTVSSPLHF. CDR3 bases: TGTGCCAGCAGTTTAGCATCTGGGACAGTCAGTTCACCCCTCCACTTT.

By share, this clonotype counts as large. The chain combines TRBV28 with TRBJ2-7; tentative D call: TRBD1 (5 bases). Germline loops: CDR1 MDHEN, CDR2 SYDVKM. The germline V and J ends were trimmed by 3 bases and 0 bases, with 9 bases remaining between them. The CDR3 contains 14 residues. The CDR3 loop reads CASSLFGASYEQYF. In DNA form, the CDR3 reads TGTGCCAGCAGTTTGTTTGGGGCCTCCTACGAGCAGTACTTC.

By frequency in the sample, this clonotype is medium-sized. A read error may be the cause here, since a much bigger clone is one base away. This sequence joins TRBV28 and TRBJ1-5, with a possible D match to TRBD1 (5 bases). Looked up from germline, CDR1 is MDHEN and CDR2 is SYDVKM. The CDR3 runs to 15 residues. For the CDR3, the DNA is TGTGCCAGCTGTTTTCGGGGGGGAAGCAATCAGCCCCAGCATTTT. Translation gives CASCFRGGSNQPQHF.

By share, this clonotype counts as large. V gene TRBV30 combines with J gene TRBJ2-3, with TRBD2 matching over 8 bases. Trimming at V came to 3 bases and at J to 1 base, leaving 3 bases not matched to a gene. This CDR3 is 14 amino acids long. Germline V gene lookup returns CDR1 GTSNPN and CDR2 SVGIG (reference sequence). Here the CDR3 DNA reads TGTGCCTGGAGCGGGGGGGCCGGCACAGATACGCAGTATTTT. As protein: CAWSGGAGTDTQYF. The whole variable domain, remainder taken from reference TRBV30 and TRBJ2-3, is SQTIHQWPATLVQPVGSPLSLECTVEGTSNPNLYWYRQAAGRGLQLLFYSVGIGQISSEVPQNLSASRPQDRQFILSSKKLLLSDSGFYLCAWSGGAGTDTQYFGPGTRLTVL.

This clonotype is large within its sample. The gene calls are TRBV28 and TRBJ1-3; D ambiguous. The CDR3 runs 12 residues. Trimming stripped 10 bases from V and 0 bases from J, with 7 bases between. Germline V lookup: CDR1 MDHEN, CDR2 SYDVKM. The DNA for the CDR3 is TGTGCCACCGGGGTCTCTGGAAACACCATATATTTT. This sequence encodes CATGVSGNTIYF.

In its sample, this clonotype ranks as large. The CDR3 loop is CASSPFAGTTDTQYF. For the CDR3, the DNA is TGCGCCAGCAGCCCTTTTGCGGGGACCACAGATACGCAGTATTTT. The V gene is TRBV4-1, the J gene TRBJ2-3; D might be TRBD2 (6 bases). Germline CDR1 and CDR2: MGHRA and YSYEKL. V was clipped by 4 bases and J by 2 bases, with 13 bases between them. The CDR3 contains 15 residues.

In its sample, this clonotype ranks as large (0.1 to 1%). This chain links TRBV12-3 or TRBV12-4 with TRBJ2-1; D assignment may be TRBD1 or TRBD2 (5 bases each). This CDR3 comprises 12 residues. Trimming took 3 bases from V and 7 from J, leaving 7 bases between them. CDR3 loop: CASSFGGNEQFF. The CDR3 DNA reads TGTGCCAGCAGTTTTGGGGGTAATGAGCAGTTCTTC.

By share, this clonotype counts as hyperexpanded. The V gene is TRBV27, the J gene TRBJ2-7; D ambiguous. With 6 bases removed from V and 4 bases from J, the gap between germline ends came to 4 bases. This CDR3 is built from 10 residues. Germline CDR1 and CDR2: MNHEY and SMNVEV (reference sequence). CDR3 coding DNA: TGTGCCAGCAGGGGATACGAGCAGTACTTC. As protein: CASRGYEQYF.

By share, this clonotype ranks as large. The genes are TRBV18 and TRBJ2-3; weak D call: TRBD1 (6 bases). Germline assignment: CDR1 KGHSH and CDR2 LQKENI. Deletions cut 5 bases from V and 0 bases from J, with 12 bases between. This CDR3 has 15 residues. CDR3 sequence (DNA): TGTGCCAGCTCAAACCGGGACACGAGCACAGATACGCAGTATTTT. It yields the protein CASSNRDTSTDTQYF.

By proportion, this clonotype is large. The V gene is TRBV20-1, the J gene TRBJ2-7, with D unresolved. V was clipped by 6 bases and J by 3 bases, with 15 bases between them. This CDR3 contains 13 residues. CDR1 is DFQATT, CDR2 SNEGSKA, per germline (reference sequence). For the CDR3, the DNA is TGCAGTGCCCCGGTCGGACGGTACTACGAGCAGTACTTC. Translated, it gives CSAPVGRYYEQYF.

This clonotype is classed as large. V gene TRBV20-1 combines with J gene TRBJ1-2; 10 nucleotides line up with TRBD1. The CDR3 extends over 15 amino acids. Germline V CDR1 and CDR2: DFQATT, SNEGSKA (reference sequence). V shed 7 bases and J 5 bases; nucleotides not matched to a gene: 13. The CDR3 sequence: CSVGQGVLDFYGYTF. The DNA for the CDR3 is TGCAGTGTTGGACAGGGGGTGTTAGATTTTTATGGCTACACCTTC.

For this clonotype: One junction end disagrees with the germline gene, perhaps due to a read error. The J gene is TRBJ2-7, the V gene TRBV27; no firm D call. The CDR3 extends over 12 amino acids. Germline V lookup: CDR1 MNHEY, CDR2 SMNVEV (reference sequence). The CDR3 sequence: CTSSSTGYEQYF. Written as DNA, the CDR3 is TGTACCAGCAGTTCTACGGGCTACGAGCAGTACTTC.

By its share, this clonotype is hyperexpanded. The chain couples TRBV19 to TRBJ2-1; no reliable D call. CDR3 length: 12 residues. Deletions cut 3 bases from V and 9 bases from J, with 9 bases between. The germline CDR1 and CDR2 sequences are LNHDA and SQIVND (reference sequence). CDR3: CASSIGWTEQFF. CDR3 DNA sequence: TGTGCCAGTAGTATTGGTTGGACTGAGCAGTTCTTC.

This clonotype is large in the sample. The V and J genes are TRBV2 and TRBJ1-4; D perhaps matches TRBD1 (6 bases). The ends were cut back, 7 bases at V and 0 bases at J, with 12 bases in the middle. This CDR3 is 15 amino acids long. Germline V gives CDR1 SNHLY, CDR2 FYNNEI. As DNA, the CDR3 is TGTGCCAGCACCGGGGACACTTCAACTAATGAAAAACTGTTTTTT. This encodes CASTGDTSTNEKLFF.

This clonotype is large by share. The chain uses TRBV15 and TRBJ2-1; 7 bases fit TRBD2. The CDR3 has 14 residues. CDR1 and CDR2 (germline): LNHNV, YYDKDF (reference sequence). The J segment lost 8 bases and the V segment lost 4 bases, leaving 8 bases of the junction unmatched. CDR3 DNA sequence: TGTGCCACCAGCACCCCTCGGCTAGCGGATGAGCAGTTCTTC. It specifies CATSTPRLADEQFF.

By frequency in the sample, this clonotype is large (0.1 to 1%). This chain connects TRBV5-6 to TRBJ2-1; 8 bases agree with TRBD2. After removal of 4 bases from V and 7 bases from J, the junction contained 7 bases not matched to a gene. The CDR3 runs to 14 residues. In germline, CDR1 is SGHDT, CDR2 YYEEEE. The CDR3 DNA reads TGTGCCAGCAGCGATAGACTAGCGATAAATGAGCAGTTCTTC. It specifies CASSDRLAINEQFF. Looking up the rest from reference TRBV5-6 and TRBJ2-1 gives the full variable domain: DAGVTQSPTHLIKTRGQQVTLRCSPKSGHDTVSWYQQALGQGPQFIFQYYEEEERQRGNFPDRFSGHQFPNYSSELNVNALLLGDSALYLCASSDRLAINEQFFGPGTRLTVL.

Within the sample, this clonotype is medium-sized. The chain recombines TRBV28 with TRBJ2-1; a possible D gene is TRBD2 (5 bases). This CDR3 is built from 17 residues. From germline, CDR1 is MDHEN and CDR2 SYDVKM. Trimming pared 1 base from V and 1 base from J, leaving 14 bases between. CDR3 DNA: TGTGCCAGCAGTTTATCCCGGGATCCGCTTTCCTACAATGAGCAGTTCTTC. Translating it yields CASSLSRDPLSYNEQFF.

This clonotype is termed large (0.1 to 1%). The chain recombines TRBV19 with TRBJ2-7; D perhaps matches TRBD1 (6 bases). The length of the CDR3 is 13 residues. The germline V and J ends were trimmed by 5 bases and 3 bases, with 11 bases remaining between them. CDR1 and CDR2 from the germline V gene are LNHDA and SQIVND (reference sequence). This CDR3 reads CASSSGGYYEQYF. The CDR3 DNA sequence: TGTGCCAGTAGTTCTGGGGGCTACTACGAGCAGTACTTC.